The 15 T cell receptor beta chains below all came from one sample that was sequenced in a study of T-cell reconstitution after alpha-beta-depleted transplantation in children. Study-level points and caveats: A year post-transplant, T-cell counts and diversity derived mostly from newly produced T cells.

Unique molecular identifiers were used to barcode this TCRbeta library. In TCRdb, the PCR reads were re-called with MiXCR into one record per CDR3 protein. Among some 300,000 distinct CDR3 sequences, about 7.3% were seen once, and the ten largest hold approximately 9.6%. Antigens of these TCRs are unknown. The sequenced sample was peripheral blood, obtained 360 days after TCRalphabeta/CD19-depleted stem cell transplant. These receptors were obtained from a female patient aged 2-9 years who had a stem cell transplant for Fanconi anemia, so the T cells may come from the graft donor.

CDR3 protein: CASSPNRRGGNEQFF. CDR3 coding DNA: TGTGCCAGTAGTCCCAATCGGCGGGGCGGCAATGAGCAGTTCTTC. The chain uses TRBV19 and TRBJ2-1; TRBD2 might be the D (6 bases). The CDR3 extends over 15 amino acids. V shed 5 bases and J shed 6 bases, with 17 bases lying between them. Germline V gene data show CDR1 as LNHDA and CDR2 as SQIVND (reference sequence).

CDR3 bases: TGTGCCAGCTCACCTGGAAACTATGGCTACACCTTC. Protein product: CASSPGNYGYTF. The rearrangement joins TRBV18 to TRBJ1-2, with D hard to call. The CDR3 extends over 12 amino acids. Germline assignment: CDR1 KGHSH and CDR2 LQKENI. V was shortened by 3 bases and J by 2 bases, with 4 bases between the two germline ends.

This clonotype was observed many times. V is TRBV12-3 or TRBV12-4 and J is TRBJ1-1; no clear D gene. Trimming pared 3 bases from V and 3 bases from J, leaving 8 bases between. This CDR3 region has 13 residues. This CDR3 is CASSFLPYTEAFF. In DNA form, the CDR3 reads TGTGCCAGCAGTTTTCTACCCTACACTGAAGCTTTCTTT.

The rearrangement joins TRBV7-2 to TRBJ1-2; a possible D gene is TRBD1 (6 bases). The CDR3 is made up of 15 amino acids. Trimming cost V 5 bases and J 6 bases, with 19 bases left between them. The germline V gene has CDR1 SGHTA and CDR2 FQGNSA. The CDR3 region is CASSLYWPKGDGYTF. CDR3 sequence (DNA): TGTGCCAGCAGCCTTTATTGGCCCAAGGGGGATGGCTACACCTTC.

To note about this clonotype: A read error is possible here, since a much larger clone lies one base away. The genes are TRBV7-2 and TRBJ2-3, with 10 bases that match TRBD2. The ends lost 8 bases at V and 4 bases at J; junction bases unmatched: 12. Germline lookup yields CDR1 SGHTA and CDR2 FQGNSA. CDR3 length: 16 amino acids. DNA for the CDR3: TGTGCCAGCGGCCCCAAGAGCGGGGGGGTTTCAGATACGCAGTATTTT. As protein: CASGPKSGGVSDTQYF.

This clonotype was seen repeatedly, ten times or more. V is TRBV29-1 and J is TRBJ2-3; D unclear. The CDR3 is made up of 13 amino acids. The germline V and J ends were trimmed by 4 bases and 0 bases, with 8 bases remaining between them. CDR1 is SQVTM and CDR2 is ANQGSEA in the germline V gene. The CDR3 loop is CSVGYTSTDTQYF. The CDR3, as DNA: TGCAGCGTTGGATACACGAGCACAGATACGCAGTATTTT.

V and J are TRBV20-1 and TRBJ1-6; 8 bases fit TRBD1. V dropped 5 bases and J dropped 5; count of bases not matched to a gene: 8. The CDR3 is made up of 15 amino acids. Germline V gene data show CDR1 as DFQATT and CDR2 as SNEGSKA (reference sequence). This CDR3 reads CSAVRDRINNSPLHF. The CDR3 region has the DNA TGCAGTGCTGTCCGGGACAGGATTAATAATTCACCCCTCCACTTT.

This clonotype was seen repeatedly, ten times or more. The chain couples TRBV12-3 or TRBV12-4 to TRBJ2-7, with D possibly being TRBD1 (5 bases). V lost 4 bases and J lost 2, with 12 bases in between. This CDR3 contains 14 residues. In DNA, the CDR3 is TGTGCCAGCAGTTCGACGACAGCGACCTACGAGCAGTACTTC. This translates into CASSSTTATYEQYF.

The sample holds many counts of this clonotype. The chain recombines TRBV20-1 with TRBJ2-1, with 9 bases lining up with TRBD2. This CDR3 spans 15 amino acids. V shed 6 bases, J shed 2 bases, and the junction held 8 bases outside the gene matches. Germline CDR1 DFQATT, CDR2 SNEGSKA (reference sequence). The CDR3 reads CSANPGTSTYNEQFF. The CDR3 bases are TGCAGTGCCAACCCCGGGACTAGCACCTACAATGAGCAGTTCTTC.

This clonotype has just a few counts. The J gene is TRBJ2-5, the V gene TRBV18, with D possibly TRBD2 on 5 matching bases. The CDR3 runs 15 residues. Trimming pared 2 bases from V and 3 bases from J, leaving 13 bases between. Germline-derived CDR1 and CDR2 are KGHSH and LQKENI. Here the CDR3 reads CASSPRTGGEETQYF. The CDR3, as DNA: TGTGCCAGCTCACCAAGGACTGGTGGGGAAGAGACCCAGTACTTC.

This clonotype occurred a few times. The genes are TRBV10-3 and TRBJ1-1; TRBD1 might be the D (6 bases). CDR3 length equals 16 residues. Per germline, CDR1 ENHRY and CDR2 SYGVKD. Trimming removed 7 bases at V and 4 bases at J, with 22 bases between. The CDR3 loop reads CAINKVGEGGSTEAFF. In DNA, the CDR3 is TGTGCCATCAATAAGGTCGGGGAAGGGGGTAGCACTGAAGCTTTCTTT.

This clonotype has more than one count but fewer than ten. The chain employs TRBV5-1 and TRBJ1-1, with D possibly matching TRBD1 (6 bases). This CDR3 is built from 12 residues. Germline CDR1 is SGHRS and CDR2 is YFSETQ. Trimming took 7 bases from V and 0 from J, leaving 7 bases between them. The CDR3 coding sequence is TGCGCCAGCTGGACAGTGAACACTGAAGCTTTCTTT. Residues: CASWTVNTEAFF.

This clonotype was counted a few times. The chain has TRBV7-9 and TRBJ1-5, with D perhaps matching TRBD1 (6 bases). The CDR3 is 14 amino acids. Trimming took 4 bases from V and 3 from J, leaving 10 bases between them. Germline V CDR1 and CDR2: SEHNR, FQNEAQ (reference sequence). The CDR3 loop reads CASSSTGFNQPQHF. For the CDR3, the DNA is TGTGCCAGCAGCTCGACAGGCTTCAATCAGCCCCAGCATTTT. The whole variable domain, remainder taken from reference TRBV7-9 and TRBJ1-5, is DTGVSQNPRHKITKRGQNVTFRCDPISEHNRLYWYRQTLGQGPEFLTYFQNEAQLEKSRLLSDRFSAERPKGSFSTLEIQRTEQGDSAMYLCASSSTGFNQPQHFGDGTRLSIL.

This clonotype was found many times. The gene calls are TRBV18 and TRBJ2-1; no clear D. The germline V and J ends were trimmed by 3 bases and 0 bases, with 6 bases remaining between them. The germline V gene has CDR1 KGHSH and CDR2 LQKENI. The CDR3 covers 14 residues. CDR3 loop: CASSPINSYNEQFF. The CDR3 DNA reads as TGTGCCAGCTCACCGATTAACTCCTACAATGAGCAGTTCTTC.

The table lists this clonotype with many counts. The chain links TRBV12-3 or TRBV12-4 to TRBJ1-2; no clear D gene. This CDR3 comprises 11 residues. Trimming took off 4 bases at V and 8 bases at J, with 8 bases between the two ends. The CDR3 DNA sequence: TGTGCCAGCAGTTCCCCGGCGGGCTACACCTTC. Amino acids: CASSSPAGYTF.